The 6 T cell receptor beta chains given below trace back to one sample, sequenced in a study of graft-versus-host responses after intestinal transplantation. No antigen has been assigned to these receptors. Only in-frame clones appear in the TCRdb table, and some are missing; sequencing was by immunoSEQ multiplex PCR. This sample has about 130,000 clones, with approximately 91% found just once. The sequences come from unstimulated CD4+ T cells sorted from spleen or lymph node cells, collected before intestinal transplant. The receptors shown here come from a human donor who received an intestinal transplant.

The rearrangement joins TRBV27 to TRBJ2-7; TRBD1 matches 8 bases. This CDR3 region has 15 residues. V was clipped by 2 bases and J by 2 bases; unmatched bases: 5. Germline V gene lookup returns CDR1 MNHEY and CDR2 SMNVEV (reference sequence). CDR3 loop: CASSLGQGWAYEQYF. As DNA, the CDR3 is TGTGCCAGCAGTTTAGGACAGGGATGGGCCTACGAGCAGTACTTC.

The DNA of the CDR3 is TGTGCCAGCAGTATCTACAGGGTTCCCTCCCCCACAGATACGCAGTATTTT. This encodes CASSIYRVPSPTDTQYF. The rearrangement uses TRBV11-1 and TRBJ2-3; a weak D match, TRBD1 (6 bases). V lost 6 bases, J lost 2 bases, and 21 bases lay in between. The CDR3 consists of 17 residues. Germline CDR1 and CDR2: SGHAT and FQDESV (reference sequence).

J is TRBJ1-1 and V is TRBV6-6; D is perhaps TRBD1 (5 bases). Germline V gene lookup returns CDR1 MNHNY and CDR2 SVGAGI (reference sequence). This CDR3 is built from 14 residues. V dropped 4 bases and J dropped 2 bases, with 11 bases sitting between them. The CDR3 DNA reads TGTGCCAGCAGTTTCCCGGGGGACAACACTGAAGCTTTCTTT. This translates into CASSFPGDNTEAFF.

The V and J genes are TRBV4-1 and TRBJ2-1; 8 bases agree with TRBD2. The CDR3 is made up of 20 amino acids. V was clipped by 5 bases and J by 2 bases; unmatched bases: 20. Germline loops: CDR1 MGHRA, CDR2 YSYEKL. The CDR3: CASSEGRSLAGEGTYNEQFF. As DNA, the CDR3 is TGCGCCAGCAGCGAGGGGAGGAGCCTAGCGGGCGAGGGTACCTACAATGAGCAGTTCTTC.

The rearrangement links TRBV9 to TRBJ2-7; perhaps TRBD2 as D (6 bases). The CDR3 is 14 amino acids. V dropped 0 bases and J dropped 7 bases, with 14 bases sitting between them. Germline V gene lookup returns CDR1 SGDLS and CDR2 YYNGEE. CDR3 loop: CASSVAGEVAEQYF. The CDR3 DNA sequence: TGTGCCAGCAGCGTAGCGGGGGAGGTGGCTGAGCAGTACTTC. Supplemented by reference TRBV9 and TRBJ2-7, the full variable domain reads DSGVTQTPKHLITATGQRVTLRCSPRSGDLSVYWYQQSLDQGLQFLIQYYNGEERAKGNILERFSAQQFPDLHSELNLSSLELGDSALYFCASSVAGEVAEQYFGPGTRLTVT.

This rearrangement joins TRBV29-1 to TRBJ2-7; 7 nucleotides align to TRBD1. This CDR3 region has 13 residues. V lost 8 bases to trimming and J lost 2 bases; unmatched junction nucleotides: 9. The V gene's germline CDR1 is SQVTM and CDR2 ANQGSEA. The CDR3 DNA reads TGCAGCTTCTTGGCAGGGACAGCCTACGAGCAGTACTTC. Protein product: CSFLAGTAYEQYF.